What follows is one T cell receptor beta chain and its context. Its antigen remains unknown. Time point meaning: week 5, during vaccination. Mutant IDH1 20-mer peptide, at 300 ug, made up each vaccine dose, with topical imiquimod. Each tumor in the donors was a new WHO grade 3 or 4 astrocytoma, IDH1-mutant and ATRX-lost. This entry comes from a study of a mutant IDH1 vaccine in newly diagnosed glioma. For the study at large: Patients, over weeks 1, 3, 5, 7, 11, 15, 19 and 23, received a total of eight vaccinations. Treated patients, averaging approximately 40 years, were roughly 62% male and roughly 40% female. Vaccination followed radiotherapy alone by 4-6 weeks, or accompanied temozolomide cycles.

Using immunoSEQ multiplex PCR, the repertoire was profiled, and TCRdb retains in-frame clones only, with some absent. The top ten hold roughly 12% of the sample, which has around 40,000 clones, around 81% seen once. Germline CDR1 SNHLY, CDR2 FYNNEI. The CDR3 consists of 16 residues. The trim removed 5 bases at V and 1 base at J, leaving 7 bases unmatched. This TCR was sampled from a man aged 50 or older with glioma. This material consisted of PBMCs, taken from a glioma patient whose treatment included an IDH1 peptide vaccine. The J gene is TRBJ2-2, the V gene TRBV2; 7 nucleotides line up with TRBD2. The CDR3 DNA follows: TGTGCCAGCAGTCTAACGGGACTAAAGAACACCGGGGAGCTGTTTTTT. This codes for CASSLTGLKNTGELFF.